This T cell receptor beta chain stems from a study of human T cells and chemical hapten exposure. Time point described: pre-sensitization, week 0. Treatment specified: therapeutic diphenylcyclopropenone sensitization with weekly scalp DPC. Prior to each patch test being applied, blood was drawn. This clonotype was counted a few times. TCRdb passed the RACE reads through MiXCR, listing each CDR3 protein once. The table lists approximately 180,000 distinct CDR3 sequences, approximately 29% of them singletons. J lost 6 bases, V lost 7 bases, and 4 bases had no gene match. CDR1 DFQATT and CDR2 SNEGSKA come from the germline V gene (reference sequence). CDR3 size: 13 residues.

V usage is TRBV20-1 and J usage is TRBJ2-2, with 11 bases fitting TRBD1. The specimen comprised whole blood, sampled in connection with sensitization to the hapten diphenylcyclopropenone (DPC). The clonotype comes from a woman in her 30s with alopecia areata. Some clones in this sample may be carry-over from other donors' samples. DNA for the CDR3: TGCAGTGGTTGGGACAGGGGGTCCGGGGAGCTGTTTTTT. Encoded protein: CSGWDRGSGELFF.